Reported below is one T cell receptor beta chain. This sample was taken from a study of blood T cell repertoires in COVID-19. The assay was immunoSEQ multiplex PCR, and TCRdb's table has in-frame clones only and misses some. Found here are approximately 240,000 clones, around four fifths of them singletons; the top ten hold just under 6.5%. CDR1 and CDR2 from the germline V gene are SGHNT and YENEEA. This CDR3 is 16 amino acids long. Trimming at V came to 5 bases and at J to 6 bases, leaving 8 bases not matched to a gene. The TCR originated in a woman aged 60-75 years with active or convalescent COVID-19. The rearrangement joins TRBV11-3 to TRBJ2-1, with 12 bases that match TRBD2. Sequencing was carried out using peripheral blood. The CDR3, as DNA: TGTGCCAGCAGCGGCCCGACTAGCGGGAGATCCAATGAGCAGTTCTTC. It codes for CASSGPTSGRSNEQFF.